This passage covers 20 T cell receptor beta chains from one sample sequenced in a study of T cell responses to AZD1222 COVID-19 vaccine. Profiling relied on immunoSEQ multiplex PCR, and the TCRdb table lists in-frame clones only, not all of them. In the table there are 100,000 or so clones, approximately 91% of which are singletons. The source material was peripheral blood, sampled on day 0 of AZD1222 vaccination. The receptors were sampled from an adult in good health.

This clone has a single count. The V and J genes are TRBV3-1 (or the pseudogene TRBV3-2) and TRBJ2-1; D unclear. With 0 bases removed from V and 9 bases from J, the gap between germline ends came to 9 bases. Germline V lookup: CDR1 LGHDT, CDR2 YNNKEL (reference sequence). This CDR3 comprises 13 residues. CDR3 DNA sequence: TGTGCCAGCAGCCAAGATTGGTTCCGTGAGCAGTTCTTC. It yields the protein CASSQDWFREQFF.

Here the CDR3 DNA reads TGTGCCAGCAGCTTCACCCCCGGGGGGGGAAATCAGCCCCAGCATTTT. Amino acids: CASSFTPGGGNQPQHF. The chain links TRBV6-6 to TRBJ1-5, with D tentatively TRBD1 (5 bases). The V end lost 6 bases, the J end lost 4 bases, and 19 bases lay between the germline ends. The CDR3 extends over 16 amino acids. Per germline, CDR1 MNHNY and CDR2 SVGAGI (reference sequence).

J is TRBJ1-4 and V is TRBV7-6; TRBD1 agrees at 7 bases. CDR3 length: 15 amino acids. Germline-derived CDR1 and CDR2 are SGHVS and FNYEAQ. Germline trimming cut 5 bases from V and 5 bases from J; bases unmatched to any gene: 8. The CDR3 sequence: CASSLGMGQNEKLFF. CDR3 nucleotides: TGTGCCAGCAGCCTGGGGATGGGACAGAATGAAAAACTGTTTTTT. The variable domain in full, with the rest retrieved from reference TRBV7-6 and TRBJ1-4, is GAGVSQSPRYKVTKRGQDVALRCDPISGHVSLYWYRQALGQGPEFLTYFNYEAQQDKSGLPNDRFSAERPEGSISTLTIQRTEQRDSAMYRCASSLGMGQNEKLFFGSGTQLSVL.

Comment on this clone: The conserved closing phenylalanine or tryptophan is absent in this CDR3, likely reflecting a read error. The CDR3 DNA reads TGCGCCAGCAGCCTGATTGGGACTACCATGAACACTGAAGCTTTCCTT. This translates into CASSLIGTTMNTEAFL. The chain is built from TRBV4-1 and TRBJ1-1; D may be TRBD1 (5 bases). There are 16 residues in the CDR3. V was trimmed by 4 bases and J by 0 bases, leaving 15 bases between them. Germline CDR1 is MGHRA and CDR2 is YSYEKL.

The V gene is TRBV7-3, the J gene TRBJ2-7, with 10 bases fitting TRBD2. CDR1 and CDR2 (germline): SGHTA, FQGTGA. J lost 0 bases, V lost 5 bases, and 4 bases had no gene match. CDR3 length: 15 amino acids. CDR3 nucleotides: TGTGCCAGCAGCATAGCGGGGGGACTCTCCTACGAGCAGTACTTC. This gives the protein CASSIAGGLSYEQYF. Using reference TRBV7-3 and TRBJ2-7 for the parts outside the CDR3, the full variable domain is GAGVSQTPSNKVTEKGKYVELRCDPISGHTALYWYRQSLGQGPEFLIYFQGTGAADDSGLPNDRFFAVRPEGSVSTLKIQRTERGDSAVYLCASSIAGGLSYEQYFGPGTRLTVT.

The chain combines TRBV14 with TRBJ1-1; D remains unclear. Trimming left V 2 bases short and J 5 bases short, with 9 bases between. Germline V gene sequence: CDR1 SGHDN, CDR2 FVKESK. The CDR3 totals 13 residues. DNA of the CDR3: TGTGCCAGCAGCCAATGGATTGGTACTGAAGCTTTCTTT. Translated: CASSQWIGTEAFF.

The chain combines TRBV28 with TRBJ1-4; tentatively, D is TRBD1 (5 bases). V was trimmed by 7 bases and J by 7 bases, leaving 16 bases between them. The CDR3 spans 14 residues. Germline V CDR1 and CDR2: MDHEN, SYDVKM. In DNA form, the CDR3 reads TGTGCCAGCAACCCGGGCAGGGACGCTGAAAAACTGTTTTTT. Protein sequence: CASNPGRDAEKLFF.

The chain couples TRBV4-3 to TRBJ2-5, with TRBD1 matching over 7 bases. The length of the CDR3 is 14 residues. Germline-derived CDR1 and CDR2 are LGHNA and YSLEER. Trimming at V came to 1 base and at J to 3 bases, leaving 2 bases not matched to a gene. The chain's CDR3 is CASSQGQGEETQYF. The CDR3 DNA reads as TGCGCCAGCAGCCAAGGGCAGGGGGAAGAGACCCAGTACTTC.

This clone appeared a single time. This rearrangement joins TRBV19 to TRBJ1-5; tentatively, D is TRBD1 (5 bases). V dropped 5 bases and J dropped 7 bases, with 15 bases sitting between them. Germline loops: CDR1 LNHDA, CDR2 SQIVND (reference sequence). The CDR3 totals 14 residues. For the CDR3, the DNA is TGTGCCAGTAGTGGCTGGGGGGTGGTCCAGCCCCAGCATTTT. As protein: CASSGWGVVQPQHF.

The chain combines TRBV29-1 with TRBJ2-1, with D possibly matching TRBD2 (5 bases). The CDR3 consists of 13 residues. Per germline, CDR1 SQVTM and CDR2 ANQGSEA. Trimming took 5 bases from V and 7 from J, leaving 15 bases between them. DNA of the CDR3: TGCAGCGTTTCCGGGAACTGGCTAAATGAGCAGTTCTTC. Translation gives CSVSGNWLNEQFF.

V usage is TRBV5-6 and J usage is TRBJ2-3; D gene uncertain. V lost 7 bases and J lost 0, with 9 bases in between. This CDR3 spans 13 amino acids. From germline, CDR1 is SGHDT and CDR2 YYEEEE. DNA for the CDR3: TGTGCCAGCTTTGGTAGGAGCACAGATACGCAGTATTTT. It encodes CASFGRSTDTQYF. The full variable domain, in which reference TRBV5-6 and TRBJ2-3 provide the parts outside the CDR3, is DAGVTQSPTHLIKTRGQQVTLRCSPKSGHDTVSWYQQALGQGPQFIFQYYEEEERQRGNFPDRFSGHQFPNYSSELNVNALLLGDSALYLCASFGRSTDTQYFGPGTRLTVL.

The genes are TRBV19 and TRBJ1-6; D gene ambiguous. V lost 3 bases and J lost 10, with 7 bases in between. Germline V lookup: CDR1 LNHDA, CDR2 SQIVND (reference sequence). CDR3 length: 12 residues. CDR3 region: CASSMGPSPLHF. The CDR3 region has the DNA TGTGCCAGTAGTATGGGTCCCTCACCCCTCCACTTT.

The chain couples TRBV21-1 to TRBJ1-4; TRBD1 is the table's D call and was not checked against the DNA. TRBV21-1 is described as a pseudogene. The CDR3 extends over 15 amino acids. The DNA for the CDR3 is TGTGCCAGCAGCGGCAGGGACAGGGGGAATGAAAAACTGTTTTTT. It yields the protein CASSGRDRGNEKLFF.

This clone was counted a few times. The chain joins TRBV4-2 to TRBJ2-3; possibly TRBD1 or TRBD2 for D (6 bases each). The ends were cut back, 0 bases at V and 2 bases at J, with 12 bases in the middle. Germline CDR1 and CDR2: LGHNA and YNFKEQ. The CDR3 is 16 amino acids. Written as DNA, the CDR3 is TGTGCCAGCAGCCAAGATAGGGGGGCCCCCACAGATACGCAGTATTTT. The encoded protein is CASSQDRGAPTDTQYF.

Worth noting for this clone: Other DNA variants within this sample encode the same CDR3. The chain couples TRBV28 to TRBJ1-1; D not resolved. The CDR3 is 12 amino acids. Germline CDR1 reads MDHEN; CDR2 reads SYDVKM. Trimming shortened V by 2 bases and J by 1 base, and 2 bases separated the two germline ends. As DNA, the CDR3 is TGTGCCAGCAGTTTACCGAACACTGAAGCTTTCTTT. Translating gives CASSLPNTEAFF.

This clone has only one observation. The chain employs TRBV7-2 and TRBJ1-2, with 8 nucleotides matching TRBD1. With V trimmed by 3 bases and J by 4 bases, 4 bases remained unmatched. The length of the CDR3 is 14 residues. Germline V CDR1 and CDR2: SGHTA, FQGNSA. CDR3 sequence reads: CASSFGQGRYGYTF. The CDR3 nucleotides are TGTGCCAGCAGCTTTGGACAGGGCCGCTATGGCTACACCTTC.

The chain couples TRBV5-1 to TRBJ1-2; 7 nucleotides align to TRBD1. The V gene's germline CDR1 is SGHRS and CDR2 YFSETQ. V lost 2 bases, J lost 7 bases, and 14 bases stayed unmatched. The CDR3 runs to 16 residues. CDR3 sequence reads: CASSLDRDKGKGGYTF. In DNA form, the CDR3 reads TGCGCCAGCAGCTTAGACAGGGATAAGGGTAAAGGTGGCTACACCTTC.

The V call is TRBV6-5, the J call TRBJ2-5; 8 bases are shared with TRBD2. V dropped 2 bases and J dropped 5; count of bases not matched to a gene: 7. CDR1 is MNHEY, CDR2 SVGAGI, per germline. CDR3 length equals 15 residues. The CDR3 loop reads CASSYRARGGETQYF. Written as DNA, the CDR3 is TGTGCCAGCAGTTACCGGGCCCGGGGGGGGGAGACCCAGTACTTC.

The chain couples TRBV2 to TRBJ1-2, with D tentatively TRBD1 (6 bases). This CDR3 has 13 residues. Germline V CDR1 and CDR2: SNHLY, FYNNEI. V dropped 5 bases and J dropped 10 bases, with 17 bases sitting between them. The CDR3 sequence is CASSPGVGGAYTF. CDR3 sequence (DNA): TGTGCCAGCAGTCCGGGTGTAGGGGGGGCCTACACCTTC.

J is TRBJ1-1 and V is TRBV28; D is ambiguous. This CDR3 spans 15 amino acids. CDR1 is MDHEN and CDR2 is SYDVKM in the germline V gene. The germline V and J ends were trimmed by 4 bases and 0 bases, with 12 bases remaining between them. The CDR3 sequence is CASSSSIFMNTEAFF. In DNA form, the CDR3 reads TGTGCCAGCAGTTCATCTATCTTCATGAACACTGAAGCTTTCTTT.